This T cell receptor (beta chain) appears in the sequencing data of a study of blood T cell repertoires in COVID-19. The CDR3 covers 15 residues. Looked up from germline, CDR1 is SQVTM and CDR2 is ANQGSEA. V was pared by 6 bases and J by 3 bases, with 19 bases between. Sequencing used immunoSEQ multiplex PCR; TCRdb keeps in-frame clones, though not all of them. The table records over 65,000 clones, approximately 81% of them present only once. Material: peripheral blood. The receptor was derived from a man older than 75 with acute or convalescent COVID-19. V gene TRBV29-1 combines with J gene TRBJ2-3; D might be TRBD2 (6 bases). The CDR3 spells CSVPSGPGRTDTQYF. CDR3 coding DNA: TGCAGCGTCCCCTCGGGCCCAGGGAGGACAGATACGCAGTATTTT.